The clone carrying this T cell receptor beta chain was detected ten times or more. Its target is unknown. The J segment lost 5 bases and the V segment lost 1 base, leaving 9 bases of the junction unmatched. The CDR3 sequence is 17 residues long. The germline gives CDR1 MGHRA, CDR2 YSYEKL. The donors were in the roughly 130-subject validation cohort; that cohort was separate from the approximately 700-subject first cohort. This specimen belongs to a study of cytomegalovirus exposure and HLA in healthy donors. The data were produced by immunoSEQ multiplex PCR, yet TCRdb's version contains in-frame clones alone and is incomplete. Altogether fewer than 400,000 clones are present, about nine tenths being singletons, with the ten largest covering more than 0.8%. Study conclusions and caveats: Researchers catalogued over 150 TCR beta chains as cytomegalovirus-associated. High sensitivity and specificity were reportedly achieved when the classifier diagnosed cytomegalovirus status.

The V gene is TRBV4-1, the J gene TRBJ2-4, with 9 positions matching TRBD2. The sample comprised PBMCs. This clonotype was obtained from a young woman in good health and CMV-seronegative. The CDR3 is CASSQGISGSAENIQYF. The DNA of the CDR3 is TGCGCCAGCAGCCAAGGGATTAGCGGGAGTGCGGAAAACATTCAGTACTTC.